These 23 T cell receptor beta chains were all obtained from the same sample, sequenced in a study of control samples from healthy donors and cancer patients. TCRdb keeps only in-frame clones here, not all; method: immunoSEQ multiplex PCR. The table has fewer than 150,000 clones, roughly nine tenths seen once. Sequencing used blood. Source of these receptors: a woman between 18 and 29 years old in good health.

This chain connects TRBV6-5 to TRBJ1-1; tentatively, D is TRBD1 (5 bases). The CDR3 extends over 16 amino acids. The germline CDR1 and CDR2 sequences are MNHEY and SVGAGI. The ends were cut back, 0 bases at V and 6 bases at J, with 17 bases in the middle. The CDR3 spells CASSYSIVGPRAEAFF. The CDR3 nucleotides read TGTGCCAGCAGTTACTCGATTGTGGGACCTAGGGCTGAAGCTTTCTTT.

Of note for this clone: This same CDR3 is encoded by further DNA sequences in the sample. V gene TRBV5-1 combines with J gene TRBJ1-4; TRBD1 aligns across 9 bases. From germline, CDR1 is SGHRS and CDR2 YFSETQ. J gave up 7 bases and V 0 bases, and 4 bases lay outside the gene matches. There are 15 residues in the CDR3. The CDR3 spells CASSLAGTGSEKLFF. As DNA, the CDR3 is TGCGCCAGCAGCTTGGCCGGGACAGGGAGTGAAAAACTGTTTTTT.

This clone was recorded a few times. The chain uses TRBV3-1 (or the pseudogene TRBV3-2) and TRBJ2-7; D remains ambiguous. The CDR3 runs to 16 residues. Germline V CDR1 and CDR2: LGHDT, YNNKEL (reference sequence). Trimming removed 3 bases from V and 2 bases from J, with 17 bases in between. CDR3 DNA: TGTGCCAGCAGCCAGTCTTATATAGCCCATCCCTACGAGCAGTACTTC. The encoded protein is CASSQSYIAHPYEQYF.

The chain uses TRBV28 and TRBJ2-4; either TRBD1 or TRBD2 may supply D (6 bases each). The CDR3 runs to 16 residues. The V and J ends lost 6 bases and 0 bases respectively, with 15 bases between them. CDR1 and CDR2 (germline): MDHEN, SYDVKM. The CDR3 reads CASRPTGAGAKNIQYF. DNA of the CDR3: TGTGCCAGCAGACCCACGGGGGCGGGAGCCAAAAACATTCAGTACTTC. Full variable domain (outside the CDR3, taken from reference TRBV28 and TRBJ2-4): DVKVTQSSRYLVKRTGEKVFLECVQDMDHENMFWYRQDPGLGLRLIYFSYDVKMKEKGDIPEGYSVSREKKERFSLILESASTNQTSMYLCASRPTGAGAKNIQYFGAGTRLSVL.

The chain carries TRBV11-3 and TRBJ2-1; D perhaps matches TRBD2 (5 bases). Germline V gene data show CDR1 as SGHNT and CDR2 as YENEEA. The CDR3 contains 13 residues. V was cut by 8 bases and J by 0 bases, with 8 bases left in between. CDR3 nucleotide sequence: TGTGCCAGCGGGCGGGCCTCCTACAATGAGCAGTTCTTC. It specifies CASGRASYNEQFF.

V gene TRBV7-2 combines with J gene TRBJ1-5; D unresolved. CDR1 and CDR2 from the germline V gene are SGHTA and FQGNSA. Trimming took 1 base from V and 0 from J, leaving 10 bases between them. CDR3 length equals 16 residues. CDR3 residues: CASSLGIGISNQPQHF. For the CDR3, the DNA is TGTGCCAGCAGCTTAGGGATAGGGATTAGCAATCAGCCCCAGCATTTT.

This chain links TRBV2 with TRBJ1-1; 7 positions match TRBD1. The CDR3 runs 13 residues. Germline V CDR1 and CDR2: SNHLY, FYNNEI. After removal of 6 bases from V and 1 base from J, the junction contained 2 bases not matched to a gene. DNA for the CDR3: TGTGCCAGCAGAAACAGGGGGAACACTGAAGCTTTCTTT. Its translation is CASRNRGNTEAFF.

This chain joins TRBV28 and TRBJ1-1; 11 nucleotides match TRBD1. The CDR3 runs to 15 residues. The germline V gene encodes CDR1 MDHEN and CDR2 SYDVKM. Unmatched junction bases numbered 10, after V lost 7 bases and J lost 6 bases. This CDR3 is CASTLGGTGGPEAFF. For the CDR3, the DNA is TGTGCCAGCACCTTGGGGGGGACAGGGGGGCCTGAAGCTTTCTTT.

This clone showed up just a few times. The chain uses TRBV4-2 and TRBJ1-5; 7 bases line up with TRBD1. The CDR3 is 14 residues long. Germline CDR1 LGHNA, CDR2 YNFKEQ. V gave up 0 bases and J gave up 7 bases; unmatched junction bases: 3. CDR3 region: CASSQDRGGQPQHF. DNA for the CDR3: TGTGCCAGCAGCCAAGACAGGGGGGGACAGCCCCAGCATTTT.

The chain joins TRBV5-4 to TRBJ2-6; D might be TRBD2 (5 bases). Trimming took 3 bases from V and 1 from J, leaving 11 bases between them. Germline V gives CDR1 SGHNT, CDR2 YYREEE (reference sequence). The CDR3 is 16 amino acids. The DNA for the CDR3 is TGTGCCAGCAGCTCGTCTCGGGGATCTGGGGCCAACGTCCTGACTTTC. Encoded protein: CASSSSRGSGANVLTF. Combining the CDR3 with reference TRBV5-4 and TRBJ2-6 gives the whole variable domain ETGVTQSPTHLIKTRGQQVTLRCSSQSGHNTVSWYQQALGQGPQFIFQYYREEENGRGNFPPRFSGLQFPNYSSELNVNALELDDSALYLCASSSSRGSGANVLTFGAGSRLTVL.

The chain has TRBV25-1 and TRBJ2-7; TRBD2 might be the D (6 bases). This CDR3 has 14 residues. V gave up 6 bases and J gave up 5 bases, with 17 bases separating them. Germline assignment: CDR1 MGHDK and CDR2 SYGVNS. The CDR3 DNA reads TGTGCCAGCAGCGAGGAGGGCTTATATGACGAGCAGTACTTC. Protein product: CASSEEGLYDEQYF.

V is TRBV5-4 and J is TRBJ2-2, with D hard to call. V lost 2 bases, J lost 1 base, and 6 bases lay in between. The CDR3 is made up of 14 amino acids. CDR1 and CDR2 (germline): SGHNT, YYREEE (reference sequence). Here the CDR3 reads CASSLEVNTGELFF. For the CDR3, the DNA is TGTGCCAGCAGCTTAGAGGTGAACACCGGGGAGCTGTTTTTT.

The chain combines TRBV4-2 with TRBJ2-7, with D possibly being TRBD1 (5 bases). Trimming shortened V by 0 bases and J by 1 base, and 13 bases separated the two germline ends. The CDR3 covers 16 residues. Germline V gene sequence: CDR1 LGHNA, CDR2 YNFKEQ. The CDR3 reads CASSQDGSGRSYEQYF. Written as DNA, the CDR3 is TGTGCCAGCAGCCAAGATGGGTCAGGGCGGTCCTACGAGCAGTACTTC.

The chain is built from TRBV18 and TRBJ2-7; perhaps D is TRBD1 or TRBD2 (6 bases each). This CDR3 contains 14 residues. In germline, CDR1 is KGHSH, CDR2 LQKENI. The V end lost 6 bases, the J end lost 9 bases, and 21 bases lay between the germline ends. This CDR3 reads CASSPRGDKSGQYF. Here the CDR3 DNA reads TGTGCCAGCTCCCCGAGGGGGGATAAATCGGGGCAGTACTTC.

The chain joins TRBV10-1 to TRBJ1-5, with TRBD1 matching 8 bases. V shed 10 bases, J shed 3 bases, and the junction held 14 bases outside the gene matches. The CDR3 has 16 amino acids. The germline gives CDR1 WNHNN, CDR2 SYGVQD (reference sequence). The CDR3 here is CATRPQGGTHNQPQHF. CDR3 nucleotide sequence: TGCGCCACCAGACCACAGGGGGGCACGCACAATCAGCCCCAGCATTTT.

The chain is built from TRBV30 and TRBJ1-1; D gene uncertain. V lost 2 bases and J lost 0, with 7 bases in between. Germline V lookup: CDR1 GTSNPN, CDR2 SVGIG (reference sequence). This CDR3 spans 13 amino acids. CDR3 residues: CAWSSEMNTEAFF. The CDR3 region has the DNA TGTGCCTGGAGTTCCGAGATGAACACTGAAGCTTTCTTT.

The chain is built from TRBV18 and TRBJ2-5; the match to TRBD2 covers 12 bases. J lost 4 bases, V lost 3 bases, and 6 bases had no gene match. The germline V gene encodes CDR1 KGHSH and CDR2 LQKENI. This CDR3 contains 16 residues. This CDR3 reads CASSPKSGLAGETQYF. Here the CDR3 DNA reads TGTGCCAGCTCACCGAAGTCGGGACTAGCGGGAGAGACCCAGTACTTC.

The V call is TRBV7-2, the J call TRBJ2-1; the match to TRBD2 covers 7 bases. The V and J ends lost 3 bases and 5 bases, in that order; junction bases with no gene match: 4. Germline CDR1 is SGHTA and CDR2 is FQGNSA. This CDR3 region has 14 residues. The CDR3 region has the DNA TGTGCCAGCAGCTTCCCGGGAGGTAACAATGAGCAGTTCTTC. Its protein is CASSFPGGNNEQFF.

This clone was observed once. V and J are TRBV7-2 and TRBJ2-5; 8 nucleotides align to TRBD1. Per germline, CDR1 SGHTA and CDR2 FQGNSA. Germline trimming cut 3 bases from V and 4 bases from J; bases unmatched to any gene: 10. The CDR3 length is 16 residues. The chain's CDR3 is CASSFPGTGGGETQYF. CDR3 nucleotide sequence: TGTGCCAGCAGCTTTCCCGGGACAGGAGGGGGAGAGACCCAGTACTTC.

Here the CDR3 reads CASSPQGLAGGYGEQYF. The CDR3 DNA is TGTGCCAGCTCACCCCAGGGACTAGCGGGCGGATACGGCGAGCAGTACTTC. The rearrangement uses TRBV18 and TRBJ2-7, with TRBD2 matching 12 bases. This CDR3 is built from 17 residues. Germline V CDR1 and CDR2: KGHSH, LQKENI. The V segment lost 3 bases and the J segment 6 bases; nucleotides outside the gene matches: 12. The full variable domain, its missing parts supplied by reference TRBV18 and TRBJ2-7, is NAGVMQNPRHLVRRRGQEARLRCSPMKGHSHVYWYRQLPEEGLKFMVYLQKENIIDESGMPKERFSAEFPKEGPSILRIQQVVRGDSAAYFCASSPQGLAGGYGEQYFGPGTRLTVT.

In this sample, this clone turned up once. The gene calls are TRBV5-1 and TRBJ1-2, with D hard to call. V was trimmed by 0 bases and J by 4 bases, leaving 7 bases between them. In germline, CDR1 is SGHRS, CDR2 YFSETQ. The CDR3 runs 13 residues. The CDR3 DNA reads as TGCGCCAGCAGCTTGGTGCCAGCCTATGGCTACACCTTC. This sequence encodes CASSLVPAYGYTF. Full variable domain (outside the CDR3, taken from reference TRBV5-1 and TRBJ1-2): KAGVTQTPRYLIKTRGQQVTLSCSPISGHRSVSWYQQTPGQGLQFLFEYFSETQRNKGNFPGRFSGRQFSNSRSEMNVSTLELGDSALYLCASSLVPAYGYTFGSGTRLTVV.

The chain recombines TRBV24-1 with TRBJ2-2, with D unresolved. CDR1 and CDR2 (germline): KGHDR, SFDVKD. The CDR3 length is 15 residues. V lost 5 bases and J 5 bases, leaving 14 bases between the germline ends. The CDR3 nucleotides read TGTGCCACCAGTGGCAAGGGCGAAGGTACCGGGGAGCTGTTTTTT. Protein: CATSGKGEGTGELFF.

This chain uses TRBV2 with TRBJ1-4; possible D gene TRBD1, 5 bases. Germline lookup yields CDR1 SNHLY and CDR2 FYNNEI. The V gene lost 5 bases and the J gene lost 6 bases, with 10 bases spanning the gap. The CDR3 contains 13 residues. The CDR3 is CASSQSRDEKLFF. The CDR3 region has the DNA TGTGCCAGCAGTCAAAGCAGGGATGAAAAACTGTTTTTT.